This T cell receptor beta chain is drawn from a study of sequential checkpoint blockade in melanoma. The CDR3 has 13 amino acids. Germline lookup yields CDR1 LNHDA and CDR2 SQIVND (reference sequence). V dropped 7 bases and J dropped 3 bases, with 12 bases sitting between them. Assay used: immunoSEQ multiplex PCR; TCRdb lists only in-frame clones, some missing. The sample consists of 15,000 to 20,000 clones, 77% of them appearing once. Documented treatment: randomized to nivolumab then ipilimumab (arm A) or the reverse (arm B). Sample: CD8+ T cells sorted from blood (inferred from file names), taken from a patient given nivolumab and ipilimumab in sequence. The rearrangement links TRBV19 to TRBJ1-2; maybe TRBD1 (6 bases). The receptor was derived from a human donor with melanoma. CDR3 residues: CASMGGQYYGYTF. The CDR3 bases are TGTGCCAGTATGGGGGGGCAGTACTATGGCTACACCTTC.